These T cell receptor beta chains were read from a single sample in a study of T cell responses to AZD1222 COVID-19 vaccine. Assay: immunoSEQ multiplex PCR; the TCRdb copy retains only in-frame clones and omits some. The sample consists of about 120,000 clones, about nine tenths of them appearing once. This specimen consisted of peripheral blood, obtained on day 0 of AZD1222 vaccination. Source of these receptors: an adult in good health. The CDR3 runs from the conserved cysteine through the conserved F or W. Fields, in order: clone size, V gene, D gene, J gene, CDR3 protein, CDR3 DNA. A D gene is named only where the DNA matches it firmly. Some rows mark clone size as missing; the rest say once, few, many or name a class of expanded clone.

size: .; V: TRBV27; D: .; J: TRBJ1-6; CDR3: CASSFLQGNSPLHF; DNA: TGTGCCAGCAGTTTTTTACAGGGTAATTCACCCCTCCACTTT
size: .; V: TRBV5-1; D: .; J: TRBJ2-7; CDR3: CASSWQPLDEQYF; DNA: TGCGCCAGCAGCTGGCAGCCCTTAGACGAGCAGTACTTC
size: .; V: TRBV27; D: TRBD2; J: TRBJ2-1; CDR3: CARKGTGGSYNEQFF; DNA: TGTGCGAGGAAGGGTACGGGGGGCTCCTACAATGAGCAGTTCTTC
size: .; V: TRBV4-1; D: .; J: TRBJ1-4; CDR3: CASSPTRARVDEKLFF; DNA: TGCGCCAGCAGCCCCACCCGGGCCAGGGTGGATGAAAAACTGTTTTTT
size: .; V: TRBV5-1; D: .; J: TRBJ1-2; CDR3: CASSPEGLSYGYTF; DNA: TGCGCCAGCAGTCCGGAAGGACTCTCCTATGGCTACACCTTC
size: once; V: TRBV28; D: .; J: TRBJ1-2; CDR3: CASSPGLSYGYTF; DNA: TGTGCCAGCAGCCCGGGACTGAGCTATGGCTACACCTTC
size: .; V: TRBV2; D: .; J: TRBJ1-2; CDR3: CASRGWERGYTF; DNA: TGTGCCAGCAGGGGGTGGGAAAGGGGCTACACCTTC
size: .; V: TRBV28; D: .; J: TRBJ2-7; CDR3: CASSLIGYEQYF; DNA: TGTGCCAGCAGTTTAATCGGCTACGAGCAGTACTTC
size: .; V: TRBV2; D: .; J: TRBJ2-3; CDR3: CASSEASPGGVRTDTQYF; DNA: TGTGCCAGCAGTGAAGCTTCCCCGGGGGGCGTACGCACAGATACGCAGTATTTT
size: .; V: TRBV6-1; D: TRBD1; J: TRBJ1-6; CDR3: CASSEHGTGVSPLHF; DNA: TGTGCCAGCAGTGAACACGGGACAGGGGTGTCACCCCTCCACTTT
size: .; V: TRBV30; D: TRBD2; J: TRBJ2-2; CDR3: CAGHWAGGPGTGELFF; DNA: TGTGCCGGCCACTGGGCGGGAGGGCCGGGCACCGGGGAGCTGTTTTTT
size: .; V: TRBV7-9; D: .; J: TRBJ2-3; CDR3: CASSPKDRSTDTQYF; DNA: TGTGCCAGCAGCCCAAAGGACAGAAGCACAGATACGCAGTATTTT
size: few; V: TRBV7-3; D: .; J: TRBJ2-1; CDR3: CASSPRDLSSYNEQFF; DNA: TGTGCCAGCAGCCCCCGGGACCTGAGCTCCTACAATGAGCAGTTCTTC
size: .; V: TRBV5-6; D: .; J: TRBJ1-5; CDR3: CASSPWTDNQPQHF; DNA: TGTGCCAGCAGCCCCTGGACGGACAATCAGCCCCAGCATTTT
size: .; V: TRBV11-2; D: .; J: TRBJ1-3; CDR3: CASSAGRVLGNTIYF; DNA: TGTGCCAGCAGCGCAGGGCGGGTGTTGGGAAACACCATATATTTT
size: .; V: TRBV29-1; D: TRBD2; J: TRBJ2-5; CDR3: CSQNLAGGAAQYF; DNA: TGCAGCCAGAACCTAGCGGGGGGGGCGGCCCAGTACTTC
size: .; V: TRBV5-4; D: TRBD1; J: TRBJ2-3; CDR3: CASSEGGTGVRTDTQYF; DNA: TGTGCCAGCAGTGAAGGTGGGACAGGGGTTCGCACAGATACGCAGTATTTT
size: .; V: TRBV7-9; D: .; J: TRBJ2-1; CDR3: CASSPRPVHNEQFF; DNA: TGTGCCAGCAGCCCCCGCCCCGTCCACAATGAGCAGTTCTTC
size: .; V: TRBV2; D: .; J: TRBJ2-3; CDR3: CASRGDTQYF; DNA: TGTGCCAGCAGAGGAGATACGCAGTATTTT